This T cell receptor beta chain was profiled in a study of T cell repertoires in cytomegalovirus infection. Looked up from germline, CDR1 is LGHNA and CDR2 is YNFKEQ. Trimming shortened V by 0 bases and J by 3 bases, and 14 bases separated the two germline ends. The CDR3 sequence is 16 residues long. This clonotype was seen ten or more times. Each CDR3 protein gets one entry after TCRdb re-called the reads with MiXCR. The data hold 300,000 or so distinct CDR3 sequences, with about 9.2% observed a single time. The sequenced sample consisted of PBMCs. This receptor was obtained from a human donor in good health (CMV status not recorded). Some clones in this sample may be carry-over from other donors' samples. The rearrangement joins TRBV4-2 to TRBJ1-1; no reliable D call. The CDR3 DNA follows: TGTGCCAGCAGCCAAGATGGCCCGGGTTTGGACACTGAAGCTTTCTTT. Translation gives CASSQDGPGLDTEAFF.